This TCR beta chain was sequenced during a study of blood T cell repertoires in COVID-19. In the study overall: PBMCs, B-cell-depleted T cells, or T cells were the source of the cDNA or gDNA that made up the material.

All enrollees were about 18 to 89 years old and from about 25 US areas. Original analysis: Reference gene primer amplification in the assay estimated nucleated cell counts. Produced via immunoSEQ multiplex PCR; TCRdb's table is partial and in-frame only. V, J and clone size derive from that table, while D and trimming were established from the DNA sequence. This sample has around 200,000 clones; roughly 86% occur once, and the top ten carry about 5.6%. V was clipped by 10 bases and J by 1 base; unmatched bases: 6. Per the germline V gene, CDR1 is MDHEN and CDR2 is SYDVKM. This CDR3 spans 14 amino acids.

The source is a man between 35 and 55 years old with acute COVID-19. The V gene is TRBV28, the J gene TRBJ2-7, with 11 nucleotides matching TRBD2. Sample: PBMCs or T cells enriched from blood (not recorded which). For the CDR3, the DNA is TGTGCCATTGGGACTAGCGGCCGTTCCTACGAGCAGTACTTC. Translating it yields CAIGTSGRSYEQYF. Full variable domain (outside the CDR3, taken from reference TRBV28 and TRBJ2-7): DVKVTQSSRYLVKRTGEKVFLECVQDMDHENMFWYRQDPGLGLRLIYFSYDVKMKEKGDIPEGYSVSREKKERFSLILESASTNQTSMYLCAIGTSGRSYEQYFGPGTRLTVT.